These 14 T cell receptor beta chains were sequenced from one sample in a study of cytomegalovirus exposure and HLA in healthy donors. Amplification used 60 Vbeta primers and 13 Jbeta primers. Some clones are missing from TCRdb's copy, which holds only in-frame ones; the method was immunoSEQ multiplex PCR. The sample consists of approximately 130,000 clones, 77% of them appearing once. Material: PBMCs. The receptors derive from a man between 18 and 35 years old in good health and CMV-seropositive.

This clone has a handful of counts. V usage is TRBV5-4 and J usage is TRBJ2-1; 13 bases are a match to TRBD2. After removal of 4 bases from V and 4 bases from J, the junction contained 8 bases not matched to a gene. CDR1 is SGHNT and CDR2 is YYREEE in the germline V gene (reference sequence). CDR3 length equals 17 residues. The CDR3 reads CASSPLRTSGGYNEQFF. The CDR3 DNA follows: TGTGCCAGCAGCCCTTTGCGGACTAGCGGGGGATACAATGAGCAGTTCTTC.

CDR3 region: CASSPESQETQYF. The CDR3 nucleotides read TGCGCCAGCAGCCCAGAGAGTCAAGAGACCCAGTACTTC. V is TRBV4-1 and J is TRBJ2-5; D not certain. The CDR3 is 13 amino acids. V lost 4 bases and J lost 2, with 8 bases in between. Germline CDR1 MGHRA, CDR2 YSYEKL.

The gene calls are TRBV7-9 and TRBJ2-5; 9 bases agree with TRBD2. Trimming took 4 bases from V and 11 from J; bases not matched to a gene: 17. CDR1 and CDR2 from the germline V gene are SEHNR and FQNEAQ (reference sequence). The CDR3 runs 16 residues. The CDR3 sequence is CASSSSLLAGLSGQYF. The CDR3 DNA sequence: TGTGCCAGCAGCTCCTCCCTACTAGCGGGCCTTTCGGGTCAGTACTTC. Full variable domain (remainder filled in from reference TRBV7-9 and TRBJ2-5): DTGVSQNPRHKITKRGQNVTFRCDPISEHNRLYWYRQTLGQGPEFLTYFQNEAQLEKSRLLSDRFSAERPKGSFSTLEIQRTEQGDSAMYLCASSSSLLAGLSGQYFGPGTRLLVL.

V and J are TRBV27 and TRBJ2-7, with TRBD1 matching over 7 bases. The CDR3 extends over 13 amino acids. V lost 6 bases, J lost 5 bases, and 7 bases stayed unmatched. Per the germline V gene, CDR1 is MNHEY and CDR2 is SMNVEV (reference sequence). CDR3 bases: TGTGCCAGCAGGCAACAGGGGTGGAACGAGCAGTACTTC. Residues: CASRQQGWNEQYF.

This clone was seen a handful of times. The chain joins TRBV30 to TRBJ1-1; D is possibly TRBD1 (6 bases). CDR3 length: 14 amino acids. Germline assignment: CDR1 GTSNPN and CDR2 SVGIG (reference sequence). The germline V and J ends were trimmed by 3 bases and 2 bases, with 13 bases remaining between them. CDR3 bases: TGTGCCTGGAGAGGTGAACAGGGCAACACTGAAGCTTTCTTT. This gives the protein CAWRGEQGNTEAFF.

Notes on this clone: The sample has other DNA sequences that encode this CDR3 too. This chain links TRBV6-1 with TRBJ1-2; tentatively, D is TRBD1 (5 bases). This CDR3 comprises 15 residues. Germline V CDR1 and CDR2: MNHNS, SASEGT. V lost 5 bases and J lost 4, with 17 bases in between. The CDR3 bases are TGTGCCAGCAGTTTACCTAGGGACGGGGGCTATGGCTACACCTTC. Amino acids: CASSLPRDGGYGYTF.

The rearrangement joins TRBV25-1 to TRBJ1-1, with D tentatively TRBD1 (6 bases). Per germline, CDR1 MGHDK and CDR2 SYGVNS. The CDR3 is 13 residues long. Trimming stripped 8 bases from V and 6 bases from J, with 16 bases between. The CDR3 reads CASGNREGAEAFF. In DNA, the CDR3 is TGTGCCAGCGGGAACAGGGAGGGGGCTGAAGCTTTCTTT.

This clone was seen more than once but under ten times. One junction end disagrees with the germline gene, perhaps due to a read error. The chain recombines TRBV10-1 with TRBJ2-3; tentatively, D is TRBD2 (5 bases). The length of the CDR3 is 14 residues. In germline, CDR1 is WNHNN, CDR2 SYGVQD (reference sequence). CDR3 residues: CACSPDSVADTQYF. CDR3 coding DNA: TGCGCCTGCAGCCCGGATAGCGTTGCAGATACGCAGTATTTT.

This chain uses TRBV30 with TRBJ2-1, with TRBD2 matching over 7 bases. Trimming removed 4 bases from V and 6 bases from J; junction bases left unmatched: 9. The CDR3 has 14 amino acids. The germline V gene encodes CDR1 GTSNPN and CDR2 SVGIG (reference sequence). The chain's CDR3 is CAWNIRGSFNEQFF. DNA for the CDR3: TGTGCCTGGAATATACGCGGGAGCTTCAATGAGCAGTTCTTC.

This clone turned up a few times. V and J are TRBV5-6 and TRBJ1-1; perhaps TRBD1 as D (6 bases). Germline loops: CDR1 SGHDT, CDR2 YYEEEE. This CDR3 has 14 residues. The germline V and J ends were trimmed by 4 bases and 4 bases, with 14 bases remaining between them. The CDR3, as DNA: TGTGCCAGCAGCCTTATCGCAGGGGCCACTGAAGCTTTCTTT. The encoded protein is CASSLIAGATEAFF.

The chain is built from TRBV5-4 and TRBJ1-2; 9 nucleotides align to TRBD1. This CDR3 contains 16 residues. V was clipped by 4 bases and J by 2 bases; unmatched bases: 9. Germline-derived CDR1 and CDR2 are SGHNT and YYREEE (reference sequence). CDR3 residues: CASSPKPGQGNYGYTF. CDR3 nucleotide sequence: TGTGCCAGCAGCCCTAAGCCGGGACAGGGCAACTATGGCTACACCTTC.

The chain employs TRBV5-1 and TRBJ2-7, with TRBD1 as a possible D gene (6 bases). The CDR3 has 15 amino acids. The V gene's germline CDR1 is SGHRS and CDR2 YFSETQ. V lost 0 bases and J lost 6, with 16 bases in between. CDR3 nucleotide sequence: TGCGCCAGCAGCTTGGGGGCAGGGGTCGGCGTCGAGCAGTACTTC. Translated, it gives CASSLGAGVGVEQYF.

The rearrangement uses TRBV5-1 and TRBJ2-2; TRBD2 is a possible D gene (5 bases). V dropped 0 bases and J dropped 5 bases, with 14 bases sitting between them. Germline V gene lookup returns CDR1 SGHRS and CDR2 YFSETQ. CDR3 size: 16 residues. CDR3 DNA: TGCGCCAGCAGCTTGGCTCCAGGACTCGGTACCGGGGAGCTGTTTTTT. Protein sequence: CASSLAPGLGTGELFF.

V is TRBV5-4 and J is TRBJ2-7; tentative D call: TRBD2 (5 bases). CDR1 is SGHNT, CDR2 YYREEE, per germline (reference sequence). The CDR3 extends over 16 amino acids. Deletions cut 4 bases from V and 1 base from J, with 18 bases between. The CDR3 sequence is CASSPSRGLRSYEQYF. The CDR3 DNA reads TGTGCCAGCAGCCCGAGCCGAGGGCTCCGATCCTACGAGCAGTACTTC.